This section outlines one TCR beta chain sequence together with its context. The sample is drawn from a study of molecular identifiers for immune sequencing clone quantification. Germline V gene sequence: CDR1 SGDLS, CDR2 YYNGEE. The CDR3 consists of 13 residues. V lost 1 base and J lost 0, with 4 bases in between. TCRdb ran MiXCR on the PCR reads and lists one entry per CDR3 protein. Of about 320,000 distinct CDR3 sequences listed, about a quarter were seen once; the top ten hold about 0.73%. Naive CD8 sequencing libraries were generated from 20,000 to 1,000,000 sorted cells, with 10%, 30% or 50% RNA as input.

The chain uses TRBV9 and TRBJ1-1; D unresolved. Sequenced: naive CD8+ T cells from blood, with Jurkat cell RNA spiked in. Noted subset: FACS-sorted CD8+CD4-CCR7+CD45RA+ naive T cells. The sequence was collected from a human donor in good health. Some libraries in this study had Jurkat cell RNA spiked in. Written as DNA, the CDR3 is TGTGCCAGCAGCGTATACGTGAACACTGAAGCTTTCTTT. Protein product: CASSVYVNTEAFF.